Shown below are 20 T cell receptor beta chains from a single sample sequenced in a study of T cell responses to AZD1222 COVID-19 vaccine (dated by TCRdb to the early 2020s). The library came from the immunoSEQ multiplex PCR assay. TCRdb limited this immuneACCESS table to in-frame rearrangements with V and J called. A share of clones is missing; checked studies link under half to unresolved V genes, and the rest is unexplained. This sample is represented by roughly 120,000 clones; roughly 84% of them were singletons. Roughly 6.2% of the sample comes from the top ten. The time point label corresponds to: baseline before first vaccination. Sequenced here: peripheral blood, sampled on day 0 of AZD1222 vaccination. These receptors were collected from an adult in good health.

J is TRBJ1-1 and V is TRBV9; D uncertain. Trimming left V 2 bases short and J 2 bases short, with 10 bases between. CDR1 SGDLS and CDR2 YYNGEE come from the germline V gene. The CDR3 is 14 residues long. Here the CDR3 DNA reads TGTGCCAGCAGCGTGGGCAGACACAACACTGAAGCTTTCTTT. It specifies CASSVGRHNTEAFF. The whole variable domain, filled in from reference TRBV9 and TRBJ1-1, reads DSGVTQTPKHLITATGQRVTLRCSPRSGDLSVYWYQQSLDQGLQFLIQYYNGEERAKGNILERFSAQQFPDLHSELNLSSLELGDSALYFCASSVGRHNTEAFFGQGTRLTVV.

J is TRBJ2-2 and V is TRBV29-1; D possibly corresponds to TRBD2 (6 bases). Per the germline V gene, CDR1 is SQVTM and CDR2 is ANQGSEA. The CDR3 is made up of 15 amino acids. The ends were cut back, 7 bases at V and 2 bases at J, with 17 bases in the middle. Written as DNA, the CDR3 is TGCAGCGCCAAGGGCGGGGAAGGTAACACCGGGGAGCTGTTTTTT. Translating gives CSAKGGEGNTGELFF.

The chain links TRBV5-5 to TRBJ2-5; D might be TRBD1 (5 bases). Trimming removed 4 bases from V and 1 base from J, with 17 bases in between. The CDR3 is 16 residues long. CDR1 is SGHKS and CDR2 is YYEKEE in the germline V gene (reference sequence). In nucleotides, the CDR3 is TGTGCCAGCAGCGGCATTTGGGGCGTTCTCCAAGAGACCCAGTACTTC. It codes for CASSGIWGVLQETQYF.

This CDR3 is CASSLAIPPQTQYF. The CDR3 region has the DNA TGTGCCAGCAGTCTCGCAATCCCACCCCAGACCCAGTACTTC. This chain connects TRBV28 to TRBJ2-5; D is ambiguous. In germline, CDR1 is MDHEN, CDR2 SYDVKM. Trimming took off 5 bases at V and 6 bases at J, with 16 bases between the two ends. The CDR3 length is 14 residues.

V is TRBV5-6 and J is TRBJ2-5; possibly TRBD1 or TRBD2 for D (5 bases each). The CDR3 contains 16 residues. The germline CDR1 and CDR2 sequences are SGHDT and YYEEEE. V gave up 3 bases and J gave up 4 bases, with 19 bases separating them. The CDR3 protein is CASSWGTGRWTETQYF. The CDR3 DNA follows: TGTGCCAGCAGCTGGGGGACGGGACGATGGACAGAGACCCAGTACTTC.

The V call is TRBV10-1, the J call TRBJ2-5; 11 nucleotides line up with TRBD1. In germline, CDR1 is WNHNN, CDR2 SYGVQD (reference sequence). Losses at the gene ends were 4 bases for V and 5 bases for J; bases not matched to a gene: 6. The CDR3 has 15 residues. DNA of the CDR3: TGCGCCAGCAGTGGTAGGACAGGGGGCATGGAGACCCAGTACTTC. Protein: CASSGRTGGMETQYF.

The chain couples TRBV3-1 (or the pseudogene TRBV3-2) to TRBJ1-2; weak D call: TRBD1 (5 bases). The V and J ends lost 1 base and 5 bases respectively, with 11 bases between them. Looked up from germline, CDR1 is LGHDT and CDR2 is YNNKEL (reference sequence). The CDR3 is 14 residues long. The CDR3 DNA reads TGTGCCAGCAGCCAAGTCGGCAGGGAATATGGCTACACCTTC. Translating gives CASSQVGREYGYTF.

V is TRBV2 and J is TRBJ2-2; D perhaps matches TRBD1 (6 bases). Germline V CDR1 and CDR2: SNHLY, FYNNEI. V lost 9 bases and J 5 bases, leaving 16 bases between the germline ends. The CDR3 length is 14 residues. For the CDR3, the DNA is TGTGCCAGAACCACGACAGGATCAACCGGGGAGCTGTTTTTT. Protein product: CARTTTGSTGELFF.

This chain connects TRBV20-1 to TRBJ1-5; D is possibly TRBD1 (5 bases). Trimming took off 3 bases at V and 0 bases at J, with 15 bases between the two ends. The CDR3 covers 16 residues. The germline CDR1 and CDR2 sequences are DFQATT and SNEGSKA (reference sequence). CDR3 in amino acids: CSASGFAGHSNQPQHF. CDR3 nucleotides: TGCAGTGCTAGTGGGTTCGCGGGGCATAGCAATCAGCCCCAGCATTTT.

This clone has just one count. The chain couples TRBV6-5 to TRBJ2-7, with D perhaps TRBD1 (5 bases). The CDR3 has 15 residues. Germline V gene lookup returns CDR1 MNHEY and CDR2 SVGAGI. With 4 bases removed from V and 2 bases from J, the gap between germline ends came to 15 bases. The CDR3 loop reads CASSSISSGTYEQYF. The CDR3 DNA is TGTGCCAGCAGTTCAATAAGTTCAGGGACCTACGAGCAGTACTTC.

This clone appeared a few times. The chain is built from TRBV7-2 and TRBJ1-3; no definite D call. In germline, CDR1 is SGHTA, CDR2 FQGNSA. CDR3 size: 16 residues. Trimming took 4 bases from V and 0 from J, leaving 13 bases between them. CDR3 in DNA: TGTGCCAGCAGCTCTACGACCGCTGGCTCTGGAAACACCATATATTTT. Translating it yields CASSSTTAGSGNTIYF.

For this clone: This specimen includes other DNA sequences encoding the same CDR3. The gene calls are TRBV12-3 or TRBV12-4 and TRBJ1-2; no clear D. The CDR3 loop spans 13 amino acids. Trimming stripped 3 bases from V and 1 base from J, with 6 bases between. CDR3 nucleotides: TGTGCCAGCAGTTTGGAGGGTAACTATGGCTACACCTTC. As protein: CASSLEGNYGYTF.

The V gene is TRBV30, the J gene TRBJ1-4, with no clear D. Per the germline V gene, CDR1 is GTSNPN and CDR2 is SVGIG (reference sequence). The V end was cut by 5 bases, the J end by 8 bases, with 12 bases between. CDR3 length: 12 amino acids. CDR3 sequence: CAWGGPREKLFF. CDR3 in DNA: TGTGCCTGGGGAGGGCCACGAGAAAAACTGTTTTTT. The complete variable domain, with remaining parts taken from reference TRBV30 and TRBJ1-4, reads SQTIHQWPATLVQPVGSPLSLECTVEGTSNPNLYWYRQAAGRGLQLLFYSVGIGQISSEVPQNLSASRPQDRQFILSSKKLLLSDSGFYLCAWGGPREKLFFGSGTQLSVL.

The CDR3 here is CASSTTVSGDQPQHF. The CDR3 bases are TGTGCCAGCAGCACGACAGTATCGGGTGATCAGCCCCAGCATTTT. The rearrangement joins TRBV6-5 to TRBJ1-5; weak D call: TRBD1 (5 bases). Germline V gives CDR1 MNHEY, CDR2 SVGAGI. Trimming stripped 6 bases from V and 5 bases from J, with 17 bases between. The CDR3 contains 15 residues.

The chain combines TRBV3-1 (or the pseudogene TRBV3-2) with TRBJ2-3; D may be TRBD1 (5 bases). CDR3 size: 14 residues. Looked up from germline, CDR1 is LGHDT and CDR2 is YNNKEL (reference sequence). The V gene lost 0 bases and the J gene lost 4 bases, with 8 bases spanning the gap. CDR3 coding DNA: TGTGCCAGCAGCCAAGATAGGGGTCCAGATACGCAGTATTTT. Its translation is CASSQDRGPDTQYF.

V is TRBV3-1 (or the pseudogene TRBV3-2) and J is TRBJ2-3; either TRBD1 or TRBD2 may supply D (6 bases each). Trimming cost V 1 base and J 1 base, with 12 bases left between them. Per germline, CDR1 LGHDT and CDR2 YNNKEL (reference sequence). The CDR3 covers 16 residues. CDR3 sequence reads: CASSQVGGGGTDTQYF. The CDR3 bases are TGTGCCAGCAGCCAAGTCGGGGGCGGGGGCACAGATACGCAGTATTTT.

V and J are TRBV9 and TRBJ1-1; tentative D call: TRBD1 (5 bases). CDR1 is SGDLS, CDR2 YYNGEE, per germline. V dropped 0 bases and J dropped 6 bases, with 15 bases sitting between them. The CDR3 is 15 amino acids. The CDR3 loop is CASSVVEGFSSEAFF. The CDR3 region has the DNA TGTGCCAGCAGCGTAGTGGAGGGGTTTTCGTCTGAAGCTTTCTTT.

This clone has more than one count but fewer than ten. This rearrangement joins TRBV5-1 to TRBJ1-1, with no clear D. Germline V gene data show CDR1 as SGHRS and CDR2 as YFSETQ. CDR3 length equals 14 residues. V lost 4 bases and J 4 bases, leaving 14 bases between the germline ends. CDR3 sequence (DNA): TGCGCCAGCAGCCCATTAGGAAGGGCCACTGAAGCTTTCTTT. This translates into CASSPLGRATEAFF.

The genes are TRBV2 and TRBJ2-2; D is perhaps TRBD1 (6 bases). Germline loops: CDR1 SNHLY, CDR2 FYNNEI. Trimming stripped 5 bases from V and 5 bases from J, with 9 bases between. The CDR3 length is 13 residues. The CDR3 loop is CASSRDRTGELFF. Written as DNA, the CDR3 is TGTGCCAGCAGTCGAGACAGGACCGGGGAGCTGTTTTTT.

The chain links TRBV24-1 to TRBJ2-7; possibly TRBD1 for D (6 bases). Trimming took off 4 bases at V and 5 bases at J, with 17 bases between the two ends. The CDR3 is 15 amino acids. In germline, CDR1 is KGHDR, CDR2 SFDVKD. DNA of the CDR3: TGTGCCACCAGTGAGGGATCACAGGGTTGCGACGAGCAGTACTTC. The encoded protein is CATSEGSQGCDEQYF.